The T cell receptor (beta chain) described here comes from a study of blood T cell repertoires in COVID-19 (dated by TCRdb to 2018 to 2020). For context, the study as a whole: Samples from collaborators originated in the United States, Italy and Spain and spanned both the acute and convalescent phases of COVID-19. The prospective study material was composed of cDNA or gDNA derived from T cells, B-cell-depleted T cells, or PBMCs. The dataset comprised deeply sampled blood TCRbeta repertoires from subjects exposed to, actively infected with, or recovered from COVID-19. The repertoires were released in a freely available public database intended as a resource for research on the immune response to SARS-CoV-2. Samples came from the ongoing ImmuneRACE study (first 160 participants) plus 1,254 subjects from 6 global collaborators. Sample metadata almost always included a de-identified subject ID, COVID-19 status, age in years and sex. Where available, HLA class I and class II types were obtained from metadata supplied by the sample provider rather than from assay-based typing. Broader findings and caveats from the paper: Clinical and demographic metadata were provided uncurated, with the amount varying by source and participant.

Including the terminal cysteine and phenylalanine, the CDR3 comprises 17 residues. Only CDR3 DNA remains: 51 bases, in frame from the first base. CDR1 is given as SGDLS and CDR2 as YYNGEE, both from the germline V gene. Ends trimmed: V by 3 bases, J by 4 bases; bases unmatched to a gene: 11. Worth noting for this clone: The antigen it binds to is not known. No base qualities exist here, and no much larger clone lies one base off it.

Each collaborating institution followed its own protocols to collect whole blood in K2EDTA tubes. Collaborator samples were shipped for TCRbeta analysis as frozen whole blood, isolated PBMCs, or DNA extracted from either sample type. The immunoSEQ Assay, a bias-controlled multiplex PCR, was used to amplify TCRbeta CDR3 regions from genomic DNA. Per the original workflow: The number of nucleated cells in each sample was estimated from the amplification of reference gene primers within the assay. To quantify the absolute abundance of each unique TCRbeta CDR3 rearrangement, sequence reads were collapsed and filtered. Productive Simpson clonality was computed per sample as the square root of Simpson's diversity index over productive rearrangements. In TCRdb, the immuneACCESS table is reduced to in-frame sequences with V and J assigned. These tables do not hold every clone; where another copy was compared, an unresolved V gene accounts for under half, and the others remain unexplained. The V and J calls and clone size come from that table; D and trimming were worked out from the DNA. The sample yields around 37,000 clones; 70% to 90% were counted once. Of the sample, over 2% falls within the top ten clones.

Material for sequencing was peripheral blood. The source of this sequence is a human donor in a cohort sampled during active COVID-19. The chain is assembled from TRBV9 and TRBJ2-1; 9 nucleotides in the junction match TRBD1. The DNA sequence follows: TGTGCCAGCAGCGATAGGGGCGGGACAGGGATGTACAATGAGCAGTTCTTC. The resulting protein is CASSDRGGTGMYNEQFF.